The clone carrying this T cell receptor beta chain was counted between two and nine times. Its target is unknown. Clinical symptoms, serum thyroxine and TRAb, thyroid ultrasound and orbital computed tomography were used for the diagnoses. Fresh 10 ml peripheral blood yielded PBMCs. Germline CDR1 KGHDR, CDR2 SFDVKD. With 0 bases clipped from V and 4 bases from J, the junction kept 5 bases outside the gene matches. This CDR3 region has 17 residues. Amplified TCR beta CDR3 regions came from RNA transcripts. First-round RT-PCR of the TCR CDR3 relied on the HTBI primer set. TCRdb called the multiplex PCR reads again in MiXCR, with one record for every CDR3 protein. The profile shows about 640,000 distinct CDR3 sequences, less than 25% of them singletons. The data derive from a study of T cells in Graves' hyperthyroidism and ophthalmopathy. General observations from the study: The majority of expanded thyroid clonotypes above 0.001 also appeared in blood. Model output signaled ophthalmopathy a median roughly 6.1 months ahead of onset.

The TCR comes from a man aged 25 to 40 with Graves' ophthalmopathy. This chain links TRBV24-1 with TRBJ2-1; the match to TRBD2 covers 10 bases. Source material: blood. This chain's CDR3 is CATSDLAGTSVYNEQFF. CDR3 DNA: TGTGCCACCAGTGATTTGGCCGGGACTAGCGTTTACAATGAGCAGTTCTTC.